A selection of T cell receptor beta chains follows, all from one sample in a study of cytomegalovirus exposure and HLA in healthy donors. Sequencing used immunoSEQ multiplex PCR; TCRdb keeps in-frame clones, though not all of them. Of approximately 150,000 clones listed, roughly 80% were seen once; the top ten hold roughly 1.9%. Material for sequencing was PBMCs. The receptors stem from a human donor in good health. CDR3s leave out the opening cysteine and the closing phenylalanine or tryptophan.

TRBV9 ASSLGTGGWDTEAF
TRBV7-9 ASSLPRGNTGELF
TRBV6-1 ASSEKGSVGAAF
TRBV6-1 ASSATPGTGDTEAF
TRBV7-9 ASSIDSSGTGYLSGYT
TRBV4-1 ASSQEGGSYEQY
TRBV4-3 ASSYRQGNGNTIY
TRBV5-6 ASSWGQVNEQF
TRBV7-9 ASSPTGGRSEQY
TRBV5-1 ASSLEGASNSPLH
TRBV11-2 ASSPGVLNIQY
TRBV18 ASSPPSEVYTQY
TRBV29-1 SVRDRANEQY
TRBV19 ASSIGGHNYGYT
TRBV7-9 ASSFLAGGRNEQF
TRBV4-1 ASSPSGLAGGLNTDTQY
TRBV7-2 ASSLDAVEVMNTEAF
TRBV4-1 ASSQVWGGQEGGYT
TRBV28 ASSSGDAEQY
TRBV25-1 ASSLRGGASYEQY
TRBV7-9 ASSLEGGALQTQY
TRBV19 ATSRVLSYEQY
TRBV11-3 ASSLSGDHQPQH
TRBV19 ASSTDTLGEKLF
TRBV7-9 ASSLKSLGETQY
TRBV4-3 ASSQSTGGLSPLH
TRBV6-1 ASRVSGGTEAF
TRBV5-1 ASSFSDRGNTIY
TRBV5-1 ASSSGSMRVNEQF
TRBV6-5 ASTDGQPQH
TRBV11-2 ASSLGRDTDPF
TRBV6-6 ASSATGGSTEAF
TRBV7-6 ASSQWGQGDDEQY
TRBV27 ASSLGYGLTYEQY
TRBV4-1 ASSHQAGNEQF
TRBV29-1 SVDERLNTEAF
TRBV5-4 ASSLVDRTYEQY
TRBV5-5 ASSFEGVVNYGYT
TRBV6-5 ASSRFTGDGYT
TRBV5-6 ASSSWGTAITDTQY
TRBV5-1 ASSLTDSGNTIY